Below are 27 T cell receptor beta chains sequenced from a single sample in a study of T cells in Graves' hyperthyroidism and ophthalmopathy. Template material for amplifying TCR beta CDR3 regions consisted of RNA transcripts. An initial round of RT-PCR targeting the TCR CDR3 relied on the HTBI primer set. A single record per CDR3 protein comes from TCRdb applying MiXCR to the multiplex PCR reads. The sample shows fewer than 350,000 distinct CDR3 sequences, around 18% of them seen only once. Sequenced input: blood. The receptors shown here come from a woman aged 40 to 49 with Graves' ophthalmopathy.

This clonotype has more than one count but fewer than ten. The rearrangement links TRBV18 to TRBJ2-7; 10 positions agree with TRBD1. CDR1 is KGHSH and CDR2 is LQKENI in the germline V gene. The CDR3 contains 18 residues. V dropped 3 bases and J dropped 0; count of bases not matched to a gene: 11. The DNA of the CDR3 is TGTGCCAGCTCACCCGGACAGGGGGGAGGGAGGAGCTCCTACGAGCAGTACTTC. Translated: CASSPGQGGGRSSYEQYF. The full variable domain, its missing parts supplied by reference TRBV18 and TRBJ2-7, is NAGVMQNPRHLVRRRGQEARLRCSPMKGHSHVYWYRQLPEEGLKFMVYLQKENIIDESGMPKERFSAEFPKEGPSILRIQQVVRGDSAAYFCASSPGQGGGRSSYEQYFGPGTRLTVT.

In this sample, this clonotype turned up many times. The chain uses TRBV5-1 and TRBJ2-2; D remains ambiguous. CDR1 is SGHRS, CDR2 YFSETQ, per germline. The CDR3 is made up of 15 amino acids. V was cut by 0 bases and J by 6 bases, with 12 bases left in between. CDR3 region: CASSLVVRGPGELFF. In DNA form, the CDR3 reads TGCGCCAGCAGCTTGGTAGTACGAGGACCCGGGGAGCTGTTTTTT.

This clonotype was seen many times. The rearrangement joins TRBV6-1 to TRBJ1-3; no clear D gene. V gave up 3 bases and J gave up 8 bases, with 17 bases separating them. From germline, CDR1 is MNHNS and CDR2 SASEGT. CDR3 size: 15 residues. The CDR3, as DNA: TGTGCCAGCAGTGATCCCCAGGTGGAGGAAGACACCATATATTTT. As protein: CASSDPQVEEDTIYF.

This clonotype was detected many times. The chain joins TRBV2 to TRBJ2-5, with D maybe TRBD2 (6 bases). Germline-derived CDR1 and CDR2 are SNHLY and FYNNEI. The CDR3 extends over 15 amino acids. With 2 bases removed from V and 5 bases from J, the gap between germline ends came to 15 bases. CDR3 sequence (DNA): TGTGCCAGCAGTGAAACCGGGAGCAAGGGGGAGACCCAGTACTTC. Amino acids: CASSETGSKGETQYF. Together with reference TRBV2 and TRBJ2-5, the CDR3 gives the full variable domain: EPEVTQTPSHQVTQMGQEVILRCVPISNHLYFYWYRQILGQKVEFLVSFYNNEISEKSEIFDDQFSVERPDGSNFTLKIRSTKLEDSAMYFCASSETGSKGETQYFGPGTRLLVL.

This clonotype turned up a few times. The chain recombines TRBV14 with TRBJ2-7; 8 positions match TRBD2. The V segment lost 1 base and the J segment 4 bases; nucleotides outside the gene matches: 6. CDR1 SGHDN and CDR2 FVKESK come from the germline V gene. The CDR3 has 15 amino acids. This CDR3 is CASSQGRTSMYEQYF. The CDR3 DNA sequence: TGTGCCAGCAGCCAAGGGAGGACTAGCATGTACGAGCAGTACTTC.

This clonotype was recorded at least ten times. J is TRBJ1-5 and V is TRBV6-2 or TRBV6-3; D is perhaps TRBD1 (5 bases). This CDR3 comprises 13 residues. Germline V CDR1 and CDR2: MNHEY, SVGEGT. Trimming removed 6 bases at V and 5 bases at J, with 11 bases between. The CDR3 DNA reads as TGTGCCAGCAGGACGTGGGGCCATCAGCCCCAGCATTTT. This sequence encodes CASRTWGHQPQHF.

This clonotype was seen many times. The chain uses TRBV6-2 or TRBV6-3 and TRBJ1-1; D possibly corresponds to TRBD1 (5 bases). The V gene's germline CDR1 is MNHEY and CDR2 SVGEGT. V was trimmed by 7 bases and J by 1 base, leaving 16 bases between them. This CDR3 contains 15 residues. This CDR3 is CASNTPGGRNTEAFF. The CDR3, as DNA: TGTGCCAGCAATACCCCGGGGGGAAGGAACACTGAAGCTTTCTTT.

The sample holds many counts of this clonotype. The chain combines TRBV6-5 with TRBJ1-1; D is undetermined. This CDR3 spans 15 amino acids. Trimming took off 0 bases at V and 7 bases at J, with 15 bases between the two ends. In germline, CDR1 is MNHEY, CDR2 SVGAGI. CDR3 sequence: CASSYSVQRLGEAFF. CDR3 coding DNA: TGTGCCAGCAGTTACTCGGTCCAGAGGCTGGGTGAAGCTTTCTTT.

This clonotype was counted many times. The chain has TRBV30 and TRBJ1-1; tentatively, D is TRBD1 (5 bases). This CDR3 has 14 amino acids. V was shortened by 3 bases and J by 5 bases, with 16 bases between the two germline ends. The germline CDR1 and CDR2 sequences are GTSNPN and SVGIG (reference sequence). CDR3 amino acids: CAWRITGVGTEAFF. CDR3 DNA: TGTGCCTGGAGAATTACGGGGGTGGGGACTGAAGCTTTCTTT.

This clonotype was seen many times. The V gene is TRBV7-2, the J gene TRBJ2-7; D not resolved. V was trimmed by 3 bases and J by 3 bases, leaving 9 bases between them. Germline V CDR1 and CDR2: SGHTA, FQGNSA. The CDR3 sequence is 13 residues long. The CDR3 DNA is TGTGCCAGCAGCTTCATAGTGAACTACGAGCAGTACTTC. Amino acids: CASSFIVNYEQYF.

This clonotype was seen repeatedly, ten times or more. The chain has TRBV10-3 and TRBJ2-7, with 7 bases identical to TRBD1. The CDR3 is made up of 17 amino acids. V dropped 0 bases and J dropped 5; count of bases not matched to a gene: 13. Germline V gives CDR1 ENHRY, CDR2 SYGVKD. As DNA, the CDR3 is TGTGCCATCAGTGAGTCTGTTCTGGCACAGGGGCTCAACGAGCAGTACTTC. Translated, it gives CAISESVLAQGLNEQYF.

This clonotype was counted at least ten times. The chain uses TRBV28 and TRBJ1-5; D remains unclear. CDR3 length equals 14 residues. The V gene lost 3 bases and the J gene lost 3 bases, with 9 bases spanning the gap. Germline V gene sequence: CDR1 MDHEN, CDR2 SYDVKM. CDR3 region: CASSLRQNNQPQHF. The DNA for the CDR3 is TGTGCCAGCAGTTTGAGGCAGAACAATCAGCCCCAGCATTTT.

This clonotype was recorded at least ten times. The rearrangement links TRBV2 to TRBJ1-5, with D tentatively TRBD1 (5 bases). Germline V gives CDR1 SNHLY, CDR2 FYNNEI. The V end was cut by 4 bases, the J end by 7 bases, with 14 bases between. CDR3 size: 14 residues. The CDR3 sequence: CASSVTFGGQPQHF. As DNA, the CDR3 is TGTGCCAGCAGTGTCACGTTCGGGGGACAGCCCCAGCATTTT.

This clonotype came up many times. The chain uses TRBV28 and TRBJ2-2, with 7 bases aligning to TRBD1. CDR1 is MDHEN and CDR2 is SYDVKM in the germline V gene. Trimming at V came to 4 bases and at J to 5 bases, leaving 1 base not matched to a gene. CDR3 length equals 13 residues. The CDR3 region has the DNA TGTGCCAGCAGTTACAGGGGTACCGGGGAGCTGTTTTTT. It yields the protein CASSYRGTGELFF.

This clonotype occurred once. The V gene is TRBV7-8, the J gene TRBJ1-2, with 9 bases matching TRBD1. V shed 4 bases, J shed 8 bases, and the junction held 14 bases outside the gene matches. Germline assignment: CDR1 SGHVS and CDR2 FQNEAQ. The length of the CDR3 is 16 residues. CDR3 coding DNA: TGTGCCAGCAGCTGGGGCGTGGACAGGGGACGGAAGGGCTACACCTTC. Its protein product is CASSWGVDRGRKGYTF.

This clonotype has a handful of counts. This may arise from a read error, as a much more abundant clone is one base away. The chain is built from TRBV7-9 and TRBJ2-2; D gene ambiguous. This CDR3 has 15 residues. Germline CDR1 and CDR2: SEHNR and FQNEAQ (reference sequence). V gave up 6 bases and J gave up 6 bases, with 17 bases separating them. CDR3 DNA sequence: TGTGCCAGCAGATCCGGGCCCCTCTGGCCCGGGGAGCTGTTTTTT. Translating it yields CASRSGPLWPGELFF.

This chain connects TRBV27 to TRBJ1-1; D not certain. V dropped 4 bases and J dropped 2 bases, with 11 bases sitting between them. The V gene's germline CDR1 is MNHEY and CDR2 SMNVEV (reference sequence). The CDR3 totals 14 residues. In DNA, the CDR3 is TGTGCCAGCAGTTCATACCGGACCAACACTGAAGCTTTCTTT. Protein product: CASSSYRTNTEAFF.

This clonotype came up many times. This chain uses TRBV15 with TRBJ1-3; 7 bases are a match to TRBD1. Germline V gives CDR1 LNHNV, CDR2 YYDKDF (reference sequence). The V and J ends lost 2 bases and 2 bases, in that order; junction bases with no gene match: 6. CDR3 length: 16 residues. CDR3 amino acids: CATSRPPQGPGNTIYF. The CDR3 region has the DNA TGTGCCACCAGCAGACCCCCACAGGGGCCTGGAAACACCATATATTTT.

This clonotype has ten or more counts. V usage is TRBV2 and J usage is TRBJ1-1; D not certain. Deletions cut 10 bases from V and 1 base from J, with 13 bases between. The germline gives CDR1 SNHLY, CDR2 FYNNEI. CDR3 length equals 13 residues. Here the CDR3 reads CANQFSRNTEAFF. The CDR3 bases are TGTGCCAACCAGTTTTCTAGGAACACTGAAGCTTTCTTT.

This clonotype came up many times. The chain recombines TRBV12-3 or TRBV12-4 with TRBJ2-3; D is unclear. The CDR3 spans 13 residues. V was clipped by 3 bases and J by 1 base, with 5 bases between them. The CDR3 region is CASSFPGTDTQYF. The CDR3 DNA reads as TGTGCCAGCAGTTTTCCGGGCACAGATACGCAGTATTTT.

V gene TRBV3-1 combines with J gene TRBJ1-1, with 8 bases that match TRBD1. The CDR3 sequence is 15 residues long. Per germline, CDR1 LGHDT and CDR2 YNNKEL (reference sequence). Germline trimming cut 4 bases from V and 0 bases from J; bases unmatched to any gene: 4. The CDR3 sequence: CASSRRQGLNTEAFF. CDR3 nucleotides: TGTGCCAGCAGCCGAAGACAGGGGTTGAACACTGAAGCTTTCTTT.

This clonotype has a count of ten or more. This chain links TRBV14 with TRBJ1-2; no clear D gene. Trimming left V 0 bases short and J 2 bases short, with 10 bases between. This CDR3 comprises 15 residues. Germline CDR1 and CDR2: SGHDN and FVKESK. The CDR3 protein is CASSQEGYANYGYTF. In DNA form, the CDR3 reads TGTGCCAGCAGCCAAGAGGGGTACGCGAACTATGGCTACACCTTC.

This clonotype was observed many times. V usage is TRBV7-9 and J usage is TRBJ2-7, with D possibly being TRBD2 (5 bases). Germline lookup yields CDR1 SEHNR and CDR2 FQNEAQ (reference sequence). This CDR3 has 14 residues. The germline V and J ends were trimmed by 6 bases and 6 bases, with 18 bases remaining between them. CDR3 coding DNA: TGTGCCAGCAGTCAGTCGCGGGTACGGACCGAGCAGTACTTC. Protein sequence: CASSQSRVRTEQYF.

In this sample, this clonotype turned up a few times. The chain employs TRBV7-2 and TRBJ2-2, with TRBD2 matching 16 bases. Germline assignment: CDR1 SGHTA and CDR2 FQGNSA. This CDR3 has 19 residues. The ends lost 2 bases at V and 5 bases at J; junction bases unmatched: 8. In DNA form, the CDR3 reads TGTGCCAGCAGCTTATCGGGACTAGCGGGAGGGCCGGAAACCGGGGAGCTGTTTTTT. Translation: CASSLSGLAGGPETGELFF.

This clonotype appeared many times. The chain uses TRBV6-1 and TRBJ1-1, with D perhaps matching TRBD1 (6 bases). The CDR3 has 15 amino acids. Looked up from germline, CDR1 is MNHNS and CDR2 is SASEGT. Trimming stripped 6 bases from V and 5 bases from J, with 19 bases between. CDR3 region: CASSPLTGQGTEAFF. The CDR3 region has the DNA TGTGCCAGCAGCCCCCTAACAGGCCAGGGGACTGAAGCTTTCTTT.

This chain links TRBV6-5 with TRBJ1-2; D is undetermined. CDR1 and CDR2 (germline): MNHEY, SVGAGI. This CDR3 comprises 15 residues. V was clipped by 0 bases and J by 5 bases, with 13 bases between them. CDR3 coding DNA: TGTGCCAGCAGTTACTCGAGTCTGGTGGGGTATGGCTACACCTTC. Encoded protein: CASSYSSLVGYGYTF.

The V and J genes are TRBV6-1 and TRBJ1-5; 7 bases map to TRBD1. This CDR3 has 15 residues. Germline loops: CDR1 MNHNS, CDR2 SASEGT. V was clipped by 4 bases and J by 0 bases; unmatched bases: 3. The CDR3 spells CASSVGQVSNQPQHF. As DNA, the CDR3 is TGTGCCAGCAGTGTCGGACAGGTTAGCAATCAGCCCCAGCATTTT.